The 10 T cell receptor beta chains presented below share a single source sample, sequenced in a study of blood T cell repertoires in COVID-19. TCRdb keeps only in-frame clones here, not all; method: immunoSEQ multiplex PCR. The sample lists 100,000 to 150,000 clones; roughly 84% were seen once. The material sequenced was peripheral blood. These receptors were collected from a woman aged 30 to 39 who had recovered from COVID-19.

The V gene is TRBV9, the J gene TRBJ2-5, with 7 bases lining up with TRBD2. Germline loops: CDR1 SGDLS, CDR2 YYNGEE. This CDR3 is built from 14 residues. The trim removed 4 bases at V and 5 bases at J, leaving 8 bases unmatched. The CDR3: CASSFGEGGETQYF. The CDR3 coding sequence is TGTGCCAGCAGCTTTGGGGAGGGCGGCGAGACCCAGTACTTC.

The count of this clone is one. The chain recombines TRBV7-2 with TRBJ2-1; D remains unclear. CDR1 SGHTA and CDR2 FQGNSA come from the germline V gene. Trimming removed 1 base at V and 8 bases at J, with 9 bases between. There are 13 residues in the CDR3. The DNA for the CDR3 is TGTGCCAGCAGCTTAGTGGTCGGGTATGAGCAGTTCTTC. As protein: CASSLVVGYEQFF.

The chain combines TRBV18 with TRBJ1-2; D not certain. V lost 5 bases to trimming and J lost 2 bases, with 9 bases between them. The germline V gene has CDR1 KGHSH and CDR2 LQKENI. This CDR3 has 13 amino acids. CDR3 bases: TGTGCCAGCTCATCCTCAACAAACTATGGCTACACCTTC. It codes for CASSSSTNYGYTF.

V usage is TRBV6-1 and J usage is TRBJ1-1; 9 bases align to TRBD1. V shed 3 bases, J shed 4 bases, and the junction held 12 bases outside the gene matches. Germline values: CDR1 MNHNS, CDR2 SASEGT. The CDR3 covers 17 residues. CDR3 in DNA: TGTGCCAGCAGTGAGGGACAGGGAGAACCCCGGGGCACTGAAGCTTTCTTT. As protein: CASSEGQGEPRGTEAFF.

In the case of this clone: The sample contains more than one DNA sequence encoding this CDR3. The chain combines TRBV12-3 or TRBV12-4 with TRBJ1-6, with D unresolved. The CDR3 runs to 12 residues. The ends were cut back, 2 bases at V and 8 bases at J, with 4 bases in the middle. CDR3: CASSLRDSPLHF. CDR3 bases: TGTGCCAGCAGTTTACGAGATTCACCCCTCCACTTT.

The chain couples TRBV19 to TRBJ1-1; D possibly corresponds to TRBD1 (5 bases). The germline gives CDR1 LNHDA, CDR2 SQIVND (reference sequence). The CDR3 length is 15 residues. Trimming removed 5 bases from V and 1 base from J, with 14 bases in between. This chain's CDR3 is CASSLRRGGNTEAFF. The CDR3 coding sequence is TGTGCCAGTAGTCTCCGGCGGGGCGGGAACACTGAAGCTTTCTTT.

V usage is TRBV6-5 and J usage is TRBJ1-1; TRBD1 matches at 8 bases. CDR1 is MNHEY and CDR2 is SVGAGI in the germline V gene. CDR3 length: 13 amino acids. V lost 6 bases to trimming and J lost 4 bases; unmatched junction nucleotides: 4. The DNA for the CDR3 is TGTGCCAGCAGGTCCAGGGGGCTCACTGAAGCTTTCTTT. Residues: CASRSRGLTEAFF.

This sequence joins TRBV12-3 or TRBV12-4 and TRBJ2-1; 7 bases are a match to TRBD1. The ends lost 6 bases at V and 4 bases at J; junction bases unmatched: 3. The CDR3 has 13 residues. CDR3 protein: CASSMTGYNEQFF. The DNA for the CDR3 is TGTGCCAGCAGCATGACAGGGTACAATGAGCAGTTCTTC.

The chain links TRBV29-1 to TRBJ1-2; 7 bases are shared with TRBD1. This CDR3 is built from 11 residues. The V segment lost 7 bases and the J segment 4 bases; nucleotides outside the gene matches: 3. The germline CDR1 and CDR2 sequences are SQVTM and ANQGSEA. CDR3 sequence reads: CSAQGGYGYTF. In DNA form, the CDR3 reads TGCAGCGCCCAGGGGGGCTATGGCTACACCTTC.

This clone was found a few times. This rearrangement joins TRBV9 to TRBJ1-1, with TRBD1 matching over 11 bases. V lost 4 bases and J lost 3; bases outside the gene matches: 5. The germline V gene encodes CDR1 SGDLS and CDR2 YYNGEE. The CDR3 totals 15 residues. CDR3 in amino acids: CASSLLGQGDTEAFF. DNA of the CDR3: TGTGCCAGCAGCTTGTTGGGACAGGGGGACACTGAAGCTTTCTTT.